This T cell receptor (beta chain) was observed in a study of T cell repertoires in cytomegalovirus infection. Study in general: It can be stated that public TCR beta signatures indicated CMV infection as well as a matching HLA type.

There are a few counts of this clonotype. Its cognate antigen is unknown. V lost 3 bases and J 4 bases, leaving 7 bases between the germline ends. This CDR3 spans 13 amino acids. Germline loops: CDR1 MDHEN, CDR2 SYDVKM. TCRdb re-derived calls from the reads in MiXCR, one entry per CDR3 protein. This sample carries some 450,000 distinct CDR3 sequences, approximately 30% of them seen once, and the ten largest clones take roughly 13%. The study, taken as a whole, reports: Predominance within the ex vivo response was attributable to HLA-C-restricted CMV-specific TCR beta clonotypes. Carriers of CMV plus the relevant HLA were identified by cumulative public TCR beta family frequency.

Material for sequencing was PBMCs. The J gene is TRBJ1-3, the V gene TRBV28; D is uncertain. This receptor was obtained from a human donor in good health (CMV status not recorded). Some clones in this sample may be carry-over from other donors' samples. The CDR3 region is CASSLVLGNTIYF. DNA of the CDR3: TGTGCCAGCAGTTTGGTCTTAGGAAACACCATATATTTT. The whole variable domain, remainder taken from reference TRBV28 and TRBJ1-3, is DVKVTQSSRYLVKRTGEKVFLECVQDMDHENMFWYRQDPGLGLRLIYFSYDVKMKEKGDIPEGYSVSREKKERFSLILESASTNQTSMYLCASSLVLGNTIYFGEGSWLTVV.